This TCR beta chain derives from a study of T cells in Graves' hyperthyroidism and ophthalmopathy. Study-wide results and limits: The model foresaw ophthalmopathy a median about 6.1 months prior to onset.

As to this clonotype: Its antigen is unidentified.

Amplification targeted TCR beta CDR3 regions from RNA transcripts. A set of HTBI primers served as the primers for a first-round RT-PCR of the TCR CDR3. TCRdb used MiXCR to reprocess the multiplex PCR reads, holding one entry per CDR3 protein. The table shows 350,000 or so distinct CDR3 sequences, with about 18% occurring only once. Looked up from germline, CDR1 is DFQATT and CDR2 is SNEGSKA (reference sequence). The V end was cut by 3 bases, the J end by 0 bases, with 11 bases between. CDR3 length: 14 residues. Those with hyperthyroidism were 18 to 65 years old, newly diagnosed, and ill for under 2 months.

The rearrangement links TRBV20-1 to TRBJ1-1, with a tentative D call TRBD1 (5 bases). The source is a woman younger than 45 with Graves' hyperthyroidism that later progressed to Graves' ophthalmopathy. The sample taken for sequencing was blood. CDR3 DNA sequence: TGCAGTGCTAGGTTCGGGGCGGTGAACACTGAAGCTTTCTTT. This translates into CSARFGAVNTEAFF.